A single sample is the source of the 21 T cell receptor beta chains below, sequenced in a study of cytomegalovirus exposure and HLA in healthy donors. The PCR made use of 60 Vbeta and 13 Jbeta primers. The data were produced by immunoSEQ multiplex PCR, yet TCRdb's version contains in-frame clones alone and is incomplete. This sample has 200,000 to 250,000 clones; 70% to 90% occur once, and the top ten carry about 7.3%. The specimen sequenced was PBMCs. The source is a woman aged 55 to 70 in good health and CMV-seropositive.

This chain links TRBV4-1 with TRBJ2-2; 7 bases agree with TRBD2. Per the germline V gene, CDR1 is MGHRA and CDR2 is YSYEKL. The CDR3 is 18 amino acids. V gave up 4 bases and J gave up 6 bases; unmatched junction bases: 17. The CDR3, as DNA: TGCGCCAGCAGCCCGGTCCGGGGGAGGGCCTTTGGGGCCGGGGAGCTGTTTTTT. Translation gives CASSPVRGRAFGAGELFF.

This clone was detected only once. This chain connects TRBV10-3 to TRBJ1-1; 7 nucleotides align to TRBD1. The trim removed 7 bases at V and 11 bases at J, leaving 10 bases unmatched. Germline CDR1 and CDR2: ENHRY and SYGVKD. The CDR3 has 12 amino acids. CDR3 residues: CAITPTGNEAFF. CDR3 coding DNA: TGTGCCATCACCCCGACAGGGAATGAGGCTTTCTTT.

This clone showed up just a few times. V usage is TRBV30 and J usage is TRBJ1-4, with TRBD1 as a possible D gene (6 bases). This CDR3 has 13 amino acids. Germline CDR1 and CDR2: GTSNPN and SVGIG (reference sequence). The V and J ends lost 4 bases and 8 bases respectively, with 14 bases between them. CDR3 amino acids: CAWNFFRGEKLFF. The DNA of the CDR3 is TGTGCCTGGAACTTCTTTAGGGGGGAAAAACTGTTTTTT.

V is TRBV30 and J is TRBJ1-6; D unresolved. The V gene lost 0 bases and the J gene lost 10 bases, with 7 bases spanning the gap. Per germline, CDR1 GTSNPN and CDR2 SVGIG (reference sequence). The CDR3 is 12 amino acids. The CDR3 loop reads CAWSVNLSPLHF. The DNA of the CDR3 is TGTGCCTGGAGTGTAAACTTGTCACCCCTCCACTTT.

At least ten counts were recorded for this clone. Since a much larger clone is just one base distant, this may be a read error. The chain is built from TRBV5-4 and TRBJ2-5, with 11 bases identical to TRBD2. With V trimmed by 4 bases and J by 1 base, 6 bases remained unmatched. Germline V CDR1 and CDR2: SGHNT, YYREEE (reference sequence). The CDR3 has 16 amino acids. Here the CDR3 DNA reads TGTGCCAGCAGCCCCCGGACTAGCGGGTTCCAAGAGACCCAGTACTTC. As protein: CASSPRTSGFQETQYF.

Here the CDR3 reads CAWSVRLRLSYNEQFF. The CDR3 DNA sequence: TGTGCCTGGAGTGTTCGGTTGCGGCTCTCCTACAATGAGCAGTTCTTC. The rearrangement uses TRBV30 and TRBJ2-1; D unresolved. Germline CDR1 GTSNPN, CDR2 SVGIG (reference sequence). V was shortened by 0 bases and J by 0 bases, with 12 bases between the two germline ends. This CDR3 contains 16 residues.

The chain joins TRBV18 to TRBJ2-7, with D unclear. V was cut by 3 bases and J by 1 base, with 10 bases left in between. Per germline, CDR1 KGHSH and CDR2 LQKENI. CDR3 length equals 14 residues. The DNA for the CDR3 is TGTGCCAGCTCACCGATAGACAAATCCTACGAGCAGTACTTC. Encoded protein: CASSPIDKSYEQYF.

The chain joins TRBV28 to TRBJ1-4, with D hard to call. Germline CDR1 reads MDHEN; CDR2 reads SYDVKM. The CDR3 has 14 residues. V dropped 6 bases and J dropped 0 bases, with 8 bases sitting between them. This CDR3 is CASSSGSTNEKLFF. The CDR3 region has the DNA TGTGCCAGCAGCTCCGGTTCAACTAATGAAAAACTGTTTTTT. Full variable domain (missing parts from reference TRBV28 and TRBJ1-4): DVKVTQSSRYLVKRTGEKVFLECVQDMDHENMFWYRQDPGLGLRLIYFSYDVKMKEKGDIPEGYSVSREKKERFSLILESASTNQTSMYLCASSSGSTNEKLFFGSGTQLSVL.

The chain carries TRBV7-9 and TRBJ2-4; 7 nucleotides agree with TRBD1. This CDR3 has 17 residues. CDR1 SEHNR and CDR2 FQNEAQ come from the germline V gene (reference sequence). J gave up 0 bases and V 2 bases, and 7 bases lay outside the gene matches. This chain's CDR3 is CASSLLQGNLAKNIQYF. Written as DNA, the CDR3 is TGTGCCAGCAGCTTACTACAGGGGAACTTAGCCAAAAACATTCAGTACTTC. The full variable domain, its missing parts supplied by reference TRBV7-9 and TRBJ2-4, is DTGVSQNPRHKITKRGQNVTFRCDPISEHNRLYWYRQTLGQGPEFLTYFQNEAQLEKSRLLSDRFSAERPKGSFSTLEIQRTEQGDSAMYLCASSLLQGNLAKNIQYFGAGTRLSVL.

The gene calls are TRBV6-5 and TRBJ2-5; D is ambiguous. There are 15 residues in the CDR3. Germline loops: CDR1 MNHEY, CDR2 SVGAGI. Between the trimmed V and J ends, which lost 3 bases and 0 bases, there was a span of 11 bases. Here the CDR3 DNA reads TGTGCCAGCAGTTATGCGGTGGCCCACCAAGAGACCCAGTACTTC. Translation: CASSYAVAHQETQYF.

The chain carries TRBV11-2 and TRBJ1-2, with D possibly TRBD1 on 5 matching bases. V lost 2 bases and J 6 bases, leaving 16 bases between the germline ends. The CDR3 is 15 amino acids. Germline V gene sequence: CDR1 SGHAT, CDR2 FQNNGV. The CDR3 sequence is CASSLSPGRGDGYTF. The DNA of the CDR3 is TGTGCCAGCAGCTTATCTCCAGGGAGGGGAGATGGCTACACCTTC.

The chain couples TRBV11-1 to TRBJ2-7, with 7 bases fitting TRBD2. The CDR3 runs to 16 residues. Germline-derived CDR1 and CDR2 are SGHAT and FQDESV (reference sequence). Unmatched junction bases numbered 9, after V lost 1 base and J lost 3 bases. CDR3 sequence (DNA): TGTGCCAGCAGCTTAGGCCCGGGGCTAGCGGACTACGAGCAGTACTTC. Its protein product is CASSLGPGLADYEQYF.

The genes are TRBV18 and TRBJ1-6; D not resolved. Trimming took off 6 bases at V and 5 bases at J, with 14 bases between the two ends. The CDR3 runs to 15 residues. Germline V gene data show CDR1 as KGHSH and CDR2 as LQKENI. CDR3 nucleotide sequence: TGTGCCAGCTCGGCCGGGGTCCCCGATAATTCACCCCTCCACTTT. Translated, it gives CASSAGVPDNSPLHF.

The chain couples TRBV18 to TRBJ1-5; D ambiguous. Trimming pared 0 bases from V and 6 bases from J, leaving 12 bases between. CDR3 size: 15 residues. Germline CDR1 reads KGHSH; CDR2 reads LQKENI. The CDR3 here is CASSPPGRLRQPQHF. DNA of the CDR3: TGTGCCAGCTCACCACCAGGCAGGTTACGTCAGCCCCAGCATTTT.

This chain uses TRBV2 with TRBJ2-5; 9 bases are a match to TRBD2. V dropped 6 bases and J dropped 2; count of bases not matched to a gene: 4. This CDR3 region has 14 residues. In germline, CDR1 is SNHLY, CDR2 FYNNEI. The CDR3 region is CASRKLAGQETQYF. CDR3 coding DNA: TGTGCCAGCAGGAAGCTAGCGGGACAAGAGACCCAGTACTTC.

V usage is TRBV7-8 and J usage is TRBJ1-2, with D hard to call. V lost 2 bases, J lost 4 bases, and 14 bases lay in between. The length of the CDR3 is 15 residues. The germline gives CDR1 SGHVS, CDR2 FQNEAQ. The CDR3 protein is CASSLRTDLGYGYTF. In nucleotides, the CDR3 is TGTGCCAGCAGCTTAAGGACTGATCTCGGCTATGGCTACACCTTC.

V usage is TRBV30 and J usage is TRBJ1-2; TRBD1 agrees at 8 bases. Germline CDR1 reads GTSNPN; CDR2 reads SVGIG (reference sequence). This CDR3 is built from 15 residues. V shed 4 bases and J 6 bases; nucleotides not matched to a gene: 13. The CDR3 sequence: CAWTRMGDRGNGYTF. The CDR3 DNA follows: TGTGCCTGGACCCGGATGGGTGACAGGGGAAATGGCTACACCTTC.

This clone has a single count. The chain carries TRBV25-1 and TRBJ2-2; TRBD2 is a possible D gene (6 bases). CDR1 is MGHDK, CDR2 SYGVNS, per germline. The CDR3 contains 16 residues. Trimming pared 8 bases from V and 6 bases from J, leaving 22 bases between. The CDR3 sequence: CASSLTSTLGAGELFF. DNA for the CDR3: TGTGCCAGCTCTCTGACTAGTACCCTTGGGGCCGGGGAGCTGTTTTTT.

The chain uses TRBV2 and TRBJ1-2, with D possibly being TRBD1 (5 bases). The CDR3 has 13 residues. Germline V lookup: CDR1 SNHLY, CDR2 FYNNEI. V lost 7 bases, J lost 2 bases, and 11 bases lay in between. CDR3: CASKGQGNYGYTF. The DNA of the CDR3 is TGTGCCAGCAAAGGGCAGGGAAACTATGGCTACACCTTC.

The CDR3 spells CASSQSLREVVVVAFF. CDR3 DNA sequence: TGCGCCAGCAGTCAATCTCTCCGGGAAGTTGTCGTCGTCGCTTTCTTT. The V call is TRBV23-1, the J call TRBJ1-1; D is undetermined. TRBV23-1 is noted as an ORF with a role that remains uncertain. The V end lost 0 bases, the J end lost 11 bases, and 22 bases lay between the germline ends. CDR3 length: 16 residues.

The J gene is TRBJ2-4, the V gene TRBV28; TRBD2 agrees at 8 bases. The CDR3 consists of 15 residues. Germline CDR1 MDHEN, CDR2 SYDVKM. J was trimmed by 7 bases and V by 6 bases; bases with no gene match: 11. The CDR3 nucleotides are TGTGCCAGCAGAGGCCGGGGACTAGGGACGAACATTCAGTACTTC. Translation: CASRGRGLGTNIQYF.